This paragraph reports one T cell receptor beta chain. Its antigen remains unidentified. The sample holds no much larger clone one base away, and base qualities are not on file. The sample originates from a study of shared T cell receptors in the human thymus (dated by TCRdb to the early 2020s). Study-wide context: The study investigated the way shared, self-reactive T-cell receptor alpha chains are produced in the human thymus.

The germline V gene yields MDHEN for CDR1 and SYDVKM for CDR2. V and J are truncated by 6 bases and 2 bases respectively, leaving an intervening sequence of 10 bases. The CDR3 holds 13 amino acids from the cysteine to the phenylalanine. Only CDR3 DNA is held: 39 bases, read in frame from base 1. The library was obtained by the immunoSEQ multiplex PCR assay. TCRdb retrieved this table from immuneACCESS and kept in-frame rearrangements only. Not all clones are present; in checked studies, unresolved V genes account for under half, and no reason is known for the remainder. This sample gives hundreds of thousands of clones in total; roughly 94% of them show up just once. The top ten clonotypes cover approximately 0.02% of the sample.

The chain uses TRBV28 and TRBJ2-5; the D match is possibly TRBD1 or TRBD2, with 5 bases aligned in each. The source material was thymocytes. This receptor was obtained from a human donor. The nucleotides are TGTGCCAGCAGCAAGGGACGGCAAGAGACCCAGTACTTC. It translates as CASSKGRQETQYF.